This T cell receptor (beta chain) derives from a study of T cells in Graves' hyperthyroidism and ophthalmopathy. This clonotype was observed at least ten times. Individuals with ophthalmopathy presented a Clinical Activity Score of at least 3, a NOSPECS grade of at least 4 and a duration under 3 months. CDR3 length equals 13 residues. V dropped 7 bases and J dropped 7 bases, with 14 bases sitting between them. CDR1 is MNHEY and CDR2 is SVGAGI in the germline V gene. Authors of the study amplified TCR beta CDR3 regions from RNA transcripts. A set of HTBI primers served as the primers for a first-round RT-PCR of the TCR CDR3. TCRdb analysed the multiplex PCR reads with MiXCR anew, one entry per CDR3 protein. The repertoire holds 450,000 to 550,000 distinct CDR3 sequences, with approximately 25% as singletons.

The V call is TRBV6-5, the J call TRBJ1-5; a possible D gene is TRBD1 (5 bases). The origin of this receptor is a woman aged 30 to 39 with Graves' ophthalmopathy. The specimen was blood. This CDR3 reads CASINGGGQPQHF. The CDR3 DNA is TGTGCCAGCATTAATGGGGGTGGGCAGCCCCAGCATTTT.